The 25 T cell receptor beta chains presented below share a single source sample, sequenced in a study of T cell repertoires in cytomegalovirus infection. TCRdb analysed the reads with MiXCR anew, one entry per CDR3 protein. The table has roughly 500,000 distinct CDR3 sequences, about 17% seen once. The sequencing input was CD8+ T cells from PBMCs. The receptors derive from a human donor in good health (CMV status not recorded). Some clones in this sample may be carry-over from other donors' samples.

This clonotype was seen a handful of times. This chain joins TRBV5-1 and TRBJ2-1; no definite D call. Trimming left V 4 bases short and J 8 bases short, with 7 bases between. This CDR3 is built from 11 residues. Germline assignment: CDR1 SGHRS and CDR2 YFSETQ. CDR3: CASSRAYEQFF. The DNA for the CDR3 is TGCGCCAGCAGCAGGGCGTATGAGCAGTTCTTC. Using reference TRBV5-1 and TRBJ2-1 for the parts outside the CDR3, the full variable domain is KAGVTQTPRYLIKTRGQQVTLSCSPISGHRSVSWYQQTPGQGLQFLFEYFSETQRNKGNFPGRFSGRQFSNSRSEMNVSTLELGDSALYLCASSRAYEQFFGPGTRLTVL.

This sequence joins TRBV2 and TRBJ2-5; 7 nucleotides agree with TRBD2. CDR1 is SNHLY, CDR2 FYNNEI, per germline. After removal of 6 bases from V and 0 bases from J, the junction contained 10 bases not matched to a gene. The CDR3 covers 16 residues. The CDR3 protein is CASRIEAGEYQETQYF. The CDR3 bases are TGTGCCAGCAGAATCGAGGCGGGGGAGTACCAAGAGACCCAGTACTTC.

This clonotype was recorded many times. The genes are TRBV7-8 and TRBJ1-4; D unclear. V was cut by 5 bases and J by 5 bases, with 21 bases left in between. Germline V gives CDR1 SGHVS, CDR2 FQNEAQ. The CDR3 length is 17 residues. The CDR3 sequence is CASSLVGGLLQNEKLFF. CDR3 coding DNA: TGTGCCAGCAGCCTCGTGGGAGGCCTCCTCCAGAATGAAAAACTGTTTTTT. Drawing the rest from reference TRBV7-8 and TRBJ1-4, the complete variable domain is GAGVSQSPRYKVAKRGQDVALRCDPISGHVSLFWYQQALGQGPEFLTYFQNEAQLDKSGLPSDRFFAERPEGSVSTLKIQRTQQEDSAVYLCASSLVGGLLQNEKLFFGSGTQLSVL.

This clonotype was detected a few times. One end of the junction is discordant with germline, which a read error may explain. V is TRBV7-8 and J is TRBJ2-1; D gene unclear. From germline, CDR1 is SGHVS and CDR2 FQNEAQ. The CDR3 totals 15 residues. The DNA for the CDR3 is TGTGTCAGCAGCCCGGGTCGTAGCTCCTACAATGAGCAGTTCTTC. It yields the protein CVSSPGRSSYNEQFF.

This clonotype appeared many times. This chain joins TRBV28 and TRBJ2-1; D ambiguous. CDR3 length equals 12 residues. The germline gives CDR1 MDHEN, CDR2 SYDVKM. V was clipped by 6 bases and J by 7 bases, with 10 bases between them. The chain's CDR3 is CASSFPRNEQFF. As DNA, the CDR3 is TGTGCCAGCAGCTTCCCTAGGAATGAGCAGTTCTTC.

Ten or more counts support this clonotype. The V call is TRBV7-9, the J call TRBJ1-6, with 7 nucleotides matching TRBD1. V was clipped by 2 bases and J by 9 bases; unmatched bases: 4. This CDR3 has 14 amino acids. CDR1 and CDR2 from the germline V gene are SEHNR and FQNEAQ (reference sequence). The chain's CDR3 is CASSLRTGGSPLHF. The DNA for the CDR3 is TGTGCCAGCAGCTTACGGACAGGCGGTTCACCCCTCCACTTT.

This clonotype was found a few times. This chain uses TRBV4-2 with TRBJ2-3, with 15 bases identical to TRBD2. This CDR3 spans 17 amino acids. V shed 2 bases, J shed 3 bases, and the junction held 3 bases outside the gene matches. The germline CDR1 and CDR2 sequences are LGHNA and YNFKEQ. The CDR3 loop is CASSQRTSGRETDTQYF. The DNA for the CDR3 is TGTGCCAGCAGCCAACGGACTAGCGGGAGGGAGACAGATACGCAGTATTTT.

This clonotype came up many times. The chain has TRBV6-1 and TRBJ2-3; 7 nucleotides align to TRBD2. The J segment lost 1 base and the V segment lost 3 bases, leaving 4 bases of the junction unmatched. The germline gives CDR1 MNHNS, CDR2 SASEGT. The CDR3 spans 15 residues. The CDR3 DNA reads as TGTGCCAGCAGTGATACTAGCGCTGGCACAGATACGCAGTATTTT. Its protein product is CASSDTSAGTDTQYF.

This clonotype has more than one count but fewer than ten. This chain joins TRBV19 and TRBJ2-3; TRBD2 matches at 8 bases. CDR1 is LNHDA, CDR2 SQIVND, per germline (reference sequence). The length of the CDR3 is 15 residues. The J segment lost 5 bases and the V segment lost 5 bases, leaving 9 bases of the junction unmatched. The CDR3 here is CASSAGTSTGDTQYF. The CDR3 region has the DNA TGTGCCAGTAGTGCCGGGACTAGTACGGGAGATACGCAGTATTTT.

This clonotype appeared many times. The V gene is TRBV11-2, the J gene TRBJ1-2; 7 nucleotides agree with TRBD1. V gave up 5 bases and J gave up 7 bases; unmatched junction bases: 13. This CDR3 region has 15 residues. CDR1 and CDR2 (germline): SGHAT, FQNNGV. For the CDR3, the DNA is TGTGCCAGCAGCCAGGACGGGACAGCCGCGAGTGGCTACACCTTC. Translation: CASSQDGTAASGYTF.

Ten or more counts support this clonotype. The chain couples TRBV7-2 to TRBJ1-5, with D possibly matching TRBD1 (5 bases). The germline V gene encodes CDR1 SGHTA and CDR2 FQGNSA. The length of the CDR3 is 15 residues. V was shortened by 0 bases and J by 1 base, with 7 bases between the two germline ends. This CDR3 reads CASSLAGGSNQPQHF. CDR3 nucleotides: TGTGCCAGCAGCTTAGCCGGGGGGAGCAATCAGCCCCAGCATTTT.

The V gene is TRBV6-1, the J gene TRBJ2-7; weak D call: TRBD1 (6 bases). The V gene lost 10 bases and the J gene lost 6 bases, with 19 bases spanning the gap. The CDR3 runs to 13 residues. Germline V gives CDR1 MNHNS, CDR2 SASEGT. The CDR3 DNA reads TGTGCCACGATACAGGGAACTTTTTCCGAGCAGTACTTC. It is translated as CATIQGTFSEQYF.

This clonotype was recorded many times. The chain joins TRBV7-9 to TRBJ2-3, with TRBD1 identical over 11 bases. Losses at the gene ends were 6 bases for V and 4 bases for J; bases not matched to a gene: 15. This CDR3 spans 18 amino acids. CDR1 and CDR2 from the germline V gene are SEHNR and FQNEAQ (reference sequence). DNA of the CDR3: TGTGCCAGCAGGAACCTTGAGCGGACAGGGGGCAGGGCAGATACGCAGTATTTT. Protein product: CASRNLERTGGRADTQYF.

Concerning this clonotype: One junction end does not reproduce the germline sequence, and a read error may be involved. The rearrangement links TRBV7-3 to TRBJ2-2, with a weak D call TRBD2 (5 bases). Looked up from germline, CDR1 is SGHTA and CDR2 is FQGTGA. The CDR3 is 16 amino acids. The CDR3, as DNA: TGTGTCAGCAGCTTTGGAGGCGGATTCGGGGCCGGGGAGCTGTTTTTT. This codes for CVSSFGGGFGAGELFF.

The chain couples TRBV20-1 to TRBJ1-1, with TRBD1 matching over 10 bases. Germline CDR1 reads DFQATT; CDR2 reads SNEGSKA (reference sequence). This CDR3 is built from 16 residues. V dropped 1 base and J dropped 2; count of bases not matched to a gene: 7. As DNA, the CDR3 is TGCAGTGCTAGAGGACAGGGGGCTTCTTCCAACACTGAAGCTTTCTTT. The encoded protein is CSARGQGASSNTEAFF.

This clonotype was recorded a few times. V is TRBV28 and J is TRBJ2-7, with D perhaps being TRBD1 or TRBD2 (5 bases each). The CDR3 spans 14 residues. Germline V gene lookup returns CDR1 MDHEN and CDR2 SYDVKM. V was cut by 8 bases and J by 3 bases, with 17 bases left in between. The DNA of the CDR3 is TGTGCCAGCCGTCCGGGGACCTACCTCTACGAGCAGTACTTC. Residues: CASRPGTYLYEQYF.

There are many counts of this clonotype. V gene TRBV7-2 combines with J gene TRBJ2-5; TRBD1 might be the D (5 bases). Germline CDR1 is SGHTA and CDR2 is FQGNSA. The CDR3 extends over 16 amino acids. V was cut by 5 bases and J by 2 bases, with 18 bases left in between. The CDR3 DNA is TGTGCCAGCAGCCCCGAGACAGAGGTGGTACAAGAGACCCAGTACTTC. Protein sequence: CASSPETEVVQETQYF.

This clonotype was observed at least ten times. Here the CDR3 reads CASSFAGVGNQPQHF. CDR3 DNA: TGTGCCAGCAGTTTTGCCGGGGTTGGGAATCAGCCCCAGCATTTT. The chain employs TRBV12-3 or TRBV12-4 and TRBJ1-5; no clear D gene. V dropped 3 bases and J dropped 4 bases, with 13 bases sitting between them. The CDR3 is 15 amino acids.

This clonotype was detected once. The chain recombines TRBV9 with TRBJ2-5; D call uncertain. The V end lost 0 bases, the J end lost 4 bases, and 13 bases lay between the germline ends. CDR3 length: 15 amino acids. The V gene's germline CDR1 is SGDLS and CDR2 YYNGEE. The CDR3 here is CASSVAGFSGETQYF. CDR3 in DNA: TGTGCCAGCAGCGTAGCTGGGTTTTCAGGAGAGACCCAGTACTTC. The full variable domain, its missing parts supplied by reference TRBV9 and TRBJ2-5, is DSGVTQTPKHLITATGQRVTLRCSPRSGDLSVYWYQQSLDQGLQFLIQYYNGEERAKGNILERFSAQQFPDLHSELNLSSLELGDSALYFCASSVAGFSGETQYFGPGTRLLVL.

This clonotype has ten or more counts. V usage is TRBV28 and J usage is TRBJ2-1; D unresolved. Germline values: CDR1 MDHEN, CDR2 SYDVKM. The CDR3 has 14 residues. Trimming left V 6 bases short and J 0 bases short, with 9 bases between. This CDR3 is CASSLGLSYNEQFF. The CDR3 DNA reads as TGTGCCAGCAGCTTAGGCCTCTCCTACAATGAGCAGTTCTTC.

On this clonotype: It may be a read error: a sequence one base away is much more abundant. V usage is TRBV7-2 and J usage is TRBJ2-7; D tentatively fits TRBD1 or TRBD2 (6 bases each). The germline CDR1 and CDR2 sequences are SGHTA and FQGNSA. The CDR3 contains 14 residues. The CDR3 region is CASAGIGGNYVQYF. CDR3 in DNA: TGTGCCAGCGCGGGTATAGGGGGGAACTACGTGCAGTACTTC.

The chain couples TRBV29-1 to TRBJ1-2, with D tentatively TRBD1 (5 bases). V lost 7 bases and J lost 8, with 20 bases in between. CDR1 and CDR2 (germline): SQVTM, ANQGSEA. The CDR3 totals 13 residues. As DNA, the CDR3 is TGCAGCGACGGCCCCCGGGACGCCAACGGCTACACCTTC. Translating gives CSDGPRDANGYTF.

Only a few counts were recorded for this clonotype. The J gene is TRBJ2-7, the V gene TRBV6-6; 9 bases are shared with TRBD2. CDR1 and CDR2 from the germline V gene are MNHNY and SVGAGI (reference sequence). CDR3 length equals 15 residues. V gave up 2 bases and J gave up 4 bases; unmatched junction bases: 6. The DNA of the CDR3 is TGTGCCAGCAGTTACGGCGGGGGGGGTCGATACGAGCAGTACTTC. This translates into CASSYGGGGRYEQYF.

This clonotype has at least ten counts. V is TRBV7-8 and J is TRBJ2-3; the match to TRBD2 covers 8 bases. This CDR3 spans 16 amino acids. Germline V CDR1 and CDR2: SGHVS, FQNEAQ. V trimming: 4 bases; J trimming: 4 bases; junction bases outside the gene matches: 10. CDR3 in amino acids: CASSSTRGGVPDTQYF. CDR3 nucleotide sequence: TGTGCCAGCAGCTCTACTCGGGGGGGCGTCCCAGATACGCAGTATTTT.

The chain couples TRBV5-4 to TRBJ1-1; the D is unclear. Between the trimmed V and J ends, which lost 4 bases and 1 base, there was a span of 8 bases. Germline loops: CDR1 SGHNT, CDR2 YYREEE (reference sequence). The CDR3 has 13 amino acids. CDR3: CASSGPGNTEAFF. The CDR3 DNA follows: TGTGCCAGCAGCGGGCCAGGGAACACTGAAGCTTTCTTT.